This T cell receptor (beta chain) was sequenced in a study of identical twins. TCRdb used MiXCR to reprocess the 5' RACE reads, holding one entry per CDR3 protein. Seen here are hundreds of thousands of distinct CDR3 sequences, under 9% observed once, and the top ten hold around 0.98%. Germline CDR1 is MNHEY and CDR2 is SVGEGT. J was trimmed by 7 bases and V by 2 bases; bases with no gene match: 9. The CDR3 covers 16 residues. Overall study findings and caveats: Diverse VJ usage suggested most zero-insertion clonotypes were not invariant T cells. Modelling approaches yielded underestimates of out-of-frame TCR alpha sharing between monozygotic twins. The analysis was cross-sectional rather than longitudinal within donors.

A note on this clonotype: Its cognate antigen is unknown.

These same data were also listed under a study on yellow fever vaccine responses in identical twins.

Sequencing used PBMCs. The TCR sequence derives from a young woman in good health. The V and J genes are TRBV6-2 or TRBV6-3 and TRBJ2-3; 10 bases line up with TRBD2. CDR3 in amino acids: CASSYEASGSPYTQYF. In nucleotides, the CDR3 is TGTGCCAGCAGTTACGAGGCTAGCGGGAGCCCATATACGCAGTATTTT.